The 29 T cell receptor beta chains below were found in one sample sequenced in a study of T cells after yellow fever vaccination. From the 5' RACE reads, TCRdb called clonotypes with MiXCR, one entry per CDR3 protein. The repertoire holds under 400,000 distinct CDR3 sequences, with approximately 10% as singletons. Sequences were derived from PBMCs, sampled on the day of the first yellow fever vaccination. These receptor sequences come from a man younger than 35 who received the YFV17D yellow fever vaccine.

V is TRBV6-1 and J is TRBJ2-2; weak D call: TRBD2 (6 bases). CDR1 and CDR2 from the germline V gene are MNHNS and SASEGT. CDR3 length equals 17 residues. V lost 5 bases to trimming and J lost 5 bases, with 21 bases between them. The DNA of the CDR3 is TGTGCCAGCAGTACCCCCCAGGGAGGCACCAGGACCGGGGAGCTGTTTTTT. Protein sequence: CASSTPQGGTRTGELFF.

This clonotype has just a few counts. V and J are TRBV6-2 or TRBV6-3 and TRBJ2-7, with a tentative D call TRBD2 (6 bases). Trimming pared 4 bases from V and 4 bases from J, leaving 8 bases between. Germline loops: CDR1 MNHEY, CDR2 SVGEGT. The CDR3 extends over 12 amino acids. The CDR3 DNA sequence: TGTGCCAGCAGTTGGGGGGTGTACGAGCAGTACGTC. Translated: CASSWGVYEQYV.

This clonotype was seen a few times. The gene calls are TRBV3-1 and TRBJ1-4; D unresolved. CDR1 is LGHDT, CDR2 YNNKEL, per germline (reference sequence). The CDR3 loop spans 16 amino acids. Trimming cost V 0 bases and J 8 bases, with 16 bases left between them. The CDR3 spells CASSQDLTRSQEKLFF. The CDR3 DNA is TGTGCCAGCAGCCAAGATCTTACCAGATCGCAGGAAAAACTGTTTTTT. Supplemented by reference TRBV3-1 and TRBJ1-4, the full variable domain reads DTAVSQTPKYLVTQMGNDKSIKCEQNLGHDTMYWYKQDSKKFLKIMFSYNNKELIINETVPNRFSPKSPDKAHLNLHINSLELGDSAVYFCASSQDLTRSQEKLFFGSGTQLSVL.

This clonotype was seen many times. The chain links TRBV6-1 to TRBJ2-3; TRBD2 matches 9 bases. Germline assignment: CDR1 MNHNS and CDR2 SASEGT. CDR3 length: 16 residues. The J segment lost 5 bases and the V segment lost 5 bases, leaving 11 bases of the junction unmatched. CDR3 in amino acids: CASSPFGGGAGDTQYF. The CDR3 DNA follows: TGTGCCAGCAGTCCCTTTGGCGGGGGGGCAGGAGATACGCAGTATTTT.

The chain combines TRBV23-1 with TRBJ2-7; no clear D gene. TRBV23-1 is known as an ORF, though its function is uncertain. CDR3 length equals 12 residues. Trimming shortened V by 10 bases and J by 2 bases, and 12 bases separated the two germline ends. CDR3: CATSGAAYEQYF. In DNA form, the CDR3 reads TGCGCCACATCAGGCGCGGCCTACGAGCAGTACTTC.

CDR3 loop: CASTSTLQAEGGGYTF. CDR3 coding DNA: TGTGCCAGCACTTCTACCCTTCAGGCAGAGGGCGGCGGCTACACCTTC. V usage is TRBV12-3 or TRBV12-4 and J usage is TRBJ1-2; D call uncertain. This CDR3 is 16 amino acids long. Between the trimmed V and J ends, which lost 7 bases and 8 bases, there was a span of 26 bases.

J is TRBJ1-2 and V is TRBV4-3; D unresolved. This CDR3 has 18 residues. V was cut by 0 bases and J by 4 bases, with 21 bases left in between. Germline V gene data show CDR1 as LGHNA and CDR2 as YSLEER. The CDR3 DNA sequence: TGCGCCAGCAGCCAAGATGAAGGGCCACCCCCGGTCCTCTATGGCTACACCTTC. Translating it yields CASSQDEGPPPVLYGYTF.

There are a few counts of this clonotype. V gene TRBV29-1 combines with J gene TRBJ2-2; TRBD1 aligns across 7 bases. J was trimmed by 4 bases and V by 4 bases; bases with no gene match: 9. Germline V gene lookup returns CDR1 SQVTM and CDR2 ANQGSEA. The CDR3 runs 15 residues. The CDR3: CSVGQGSSGTGELFF. The CDR3 DNA follows: TGCAGCGTTGGACAGGGATCATCAGGCACCGGGGAGCTGTTTTTT.

The chain has TRBV2 and TRBJ2-7; D is unresolved. Germline loops: CDR1 SNHLY, CDR2 FYNNEI. V lost 5 bases, J lost 0 bases, and 8 bases lay in between. The CDR3 has 13 amino acids. The CDR3: CASSRVPSYEQYF. The CDR3 coding sequence is TGTGCCAGCAGTCGGGTCCCCTCCTACGAGCAGTACTTC.

This clonotype has more than one count but fewer than ten. This CDR3 reads CASTGGAKNIQYF. DNA for the CDR3: TGTGCCAGCACAGGGGGAGCCAAAAACATTCAGTACTTC. This rearrangement joins TRBV21-1 to TRBJ2-4; the table's D gene call, TRBD1, was not cross checked with the DNA. TRBV21-1 is labeled a pseudogene. CDR3 length: 13 residues.

The chain is built from TRBV6-5 and TRBJ2-5, with D perhaps matching TRBD2 (6 bases). CDR1 and CDR2 from the germline V gene are MNHEY and SVGAGI. The CDR3 consists of 13 residues. Trimming pared 5 bases from V and 1 base from J, leaving 8 bases between. This CDR3 is CASSTSSQETQYF. The DNA of the CDR3 is TGTGCCAGCAGTACTAGCAGCCAAGAGACCCAGTACTTC.

The gene calls are TRBV2 and TRBJ2-5; possible D gene TRBD1, 6 bases. CDR1 and CDR2 (germline): SNHLY, FYNNEI. This CDR3 region has 13 residues. Trimming stripped 7 bases from V and 4 bases from J, with 13 bases between. The CDR3 region is CASNFDRTETQYF. CDR3 sequence (DNA): TGTGCCAGCAATTTCGACAGGACAGAGACCCAGTACTTC. The complete variable domain, with remaining parts taken from reference TRBV2 and TRBJ2-5, reads EPEVTQTPSHQVTQMGQEVILRCVPISNHLYFYWYRQILGQKVEFLVSFYNNEISEKSEIFDDQFSVERPDGSNFTLKIRSTKLEDSAMYFCASNFDRTETQYFGPGTRLLVL.

This clonotype showed up just a few times. This rearrangement joins TRBV4-1 to TRBJ2-3; D gene ambiguous. Germline V CDR1 and CDR2: MGHRA, YSYEKL. The CDR3 spans 16 residues. V lost 0 bases, J lost 2 bases, and 12 bases lay in between. The CDR3 nucleotides are TGCGCCAGCAGCCAAGATCGGGCTGCTGCCACAGATACGCAGTATTTT. Protein product: CASSQDRAAATDTQYF.

This clonotype was counted at least ten times. This chain uses TRBV12-3 or TRBV12-4 with TRBJ2-7; 8 bases are a match to TRBD1. CDR3 length equals 16 residues. After removal of 3 bases from V and 3 bases from J, the junction contained 10 bases not matched to a gene. CDR3 in DNA: TGTGCCAGCAGTTTCTTGACGCTGACAGGGGACTACGAGCAGTACTTC. Residues: CASSFLTLTGDYEQYF.

The J gene is TRBJ2-1, the V gene TRBV19, with 8 nucleotides matching TRBD2. With V trimmed by 7 bases and J by 9 bases, 8 bases remained unmatched. The CDR3 has 13 residues. Germline lookup yields CDR1 LNHDA and CDR2 SQIVND (reference sequence). CDR3 coding DNA: TGTGCCAGTACCCGAGTCAGCGGGGGTGAGCAGTTCTTC. The encoded protein is CASTRVSGGEQFF.

This clonotype appeared a few times. V usage is TRBV7-9 and J usage is TRBJ2-7; TRBD1 matches 8 bases. The CDR3 length is 15 residues. Germline V gene lookup returns CDR1 SEHNR and CDR2 FQNEAQ (reference sequence). V lost 0 bases and J lost 4; bases outside the gene matches: 5. This chain's CDR3 is CASSLARTGRYEQYF. The DNA of the CDR3 is TGTGCCAGCAGCTTAGCCCGGACAGGGCGGTACGAGCAGTACTTC.

This clonotype was found a few times. V is TRBV7-2 and J is TRBJ1-5; tentatively, D is TRBD1 (5 bases). V lost 5 bases and J 6 bases, leaving 20 bases between the germline ends. This CDR3 spans 16 amino acids. Germline values: CDR1 SGHTA, CDR2 FQGNSA. The CDR3 here is CASSLNRGLTGQPQHF. As DNA, the CDR3 is TGTGCCAGCAGCCTTAACCGGGGACTAACGGGTCAGCCCCAGCATTTT.

The genes are TRBV4-3 and TRBJ1-6; 8 bases agree with TRBD1. Germline V CDR1 and CDR2: LGHNA, YSLEER. The CDR3 is 17 amino acids. Germline trimming cut 5 bases from V and 1 base from J; bases unmatched to any gene: 7. As DNA, the CDR3 is TGCGCCAGCAGCTATGACAGGGGAGGTTCCTATAATTCACCCCTCCACTTT. Translation: CASSYDRGGSYNSPLHF.

This clonotype was counted between two and nine times. The chain uses TRBV5-1 and TRBJ2-3; D gene ambiguous. There are 12 residues in the CDR3. Trimming removed 0 bases at V and 10 bases at J, with 9 bases between. The germline CDR1 and CDR2 sequences are SGHRS and YFSETQ. CDR3 sequence: CASSLVHNPQYF. The DNA of the CDR3 is TGCGCCAGCAGCTTGGTACATAATCCGCAGTATTTT.

About this clonotype: The junction departs from germline at one end; a sequencing error may be responsible. The rearrangement joins TRBV20-1 to TRBJ2-7; tentatively, D is TRBD1 or TRBD2 (5 bases each). Germline CDR1 is DFQATT and CDR2 is SNEGSKA (reference sequence). This CDR3 region has 16 residues. Here the CDR3 reads CCAMGERWGSLRERYF. The CDR3 bases are TGCTGTGCTATGGGGGAACGTTGGGGATCTCTACGTGAGCGGTACTTC.

CDR3 loop: CASSLGEDAYSYEQYF. The CDR3, as DNA: TGTGCCAGCAGCTTAGGGGAGGACGCATACTCCTACGAGCAGTACTTC. V gene TRBV11-2 combines with J gene TRBJ2-7; weak D call: TRBD2 (6 bases). V lost 1 base, J lost 0 bases, and 13 bases lay in between. Germline V CDR1 and CDR2: SGHAT, FQNNGV. CDR3 length: 16 residues.

The sample holds a few counts of this clonotype. This rearrangement joins TRBV19 to TRBJ2-3; D is unclear. The length of the CDR3 is 13 residues. Per germline, CDR1 LNHDA and CDR2 SQIVND (reference sequence). Deletions cut 3 bases from V and 0 bases from J, with 4 bases between. The CDR3 nucleotides are TGTGCCAGTAGTATTAAGAGCACAGATACGCAGTATTTT. Translated, it gives CASSIKSTDTQYF.

This clonotype has ten or more counts. V and J are TRBV6-5 and TRBJ2-5; D gene unclear. Germline V gene data show CDR1 as MNHEY and CDR2 as SVGAGI. CDR3 length: 15 amino acids. Trimming removed 2 bases at V and 1 base at J, with 11 bases between. The CDR3 DNA sequence: TGTGCCAGCAGTTACGTGGCAGCGCCCCAAGAGACCCAGTACTTC. As protein: CASSYVAAPQETQYF.

This clonotype showed up just a few times. V is TRBV6-2 or TRBV6-3 and J is TRBJ2-1; the match to TRBD2 covers 9 bases. Germline values: CDR1 MNHEY, CDR2 SVGEGT. This CDR3 has 15 amino acids. Germline trimming cut 6 bases from V and 5 bases from J; bases unmatched to any gene: 8. Written as DNA, the CDR3 is TGTGCCAGCAGAAGGCTAGCGGGGATAAACAATGAGCAGTTCTTC. Translated, it gives CASRRLAGINNEQFF.

This clonotype was seen a few times. The CDR3 loop is CATTDSSSSGNTIYF. The CDR3 coding sequence is TGTGCCACCACCGACAGTTCGAGCTCTGGAAACACCATATATTTT. V is TRBV19 and J is TRBJ1-3; D may be TRBD1 (5 bases). Germline CDR1 LNHDA, CDR2 SQIVND (reference sequence). Trimming removed 10 bases at V and 0 bases at J, with 16 bases between. This CDR3 spans 15 amino acids.

The chain combines TRBV5-5 with TRBJ2-5, with D maybe TRBD1 (5 bases). The CDR3 totals 13 residues. Germline V gene lookup returns CDR1 SGHKS and CDR2 YYEKEE (reference sequence). V lost 4 bases to trimming and J lost 5 bases, with 12 bases between them. The CDR3 protein is CASSGVAGETQYF. CDR3 DNA sequence: TGTGCCAGCAGCGGGGTAGCAGGGGAGACCCAGTACTTC. The full variable domain, with the rest looked up from reference TRBV5-5 and TRBJ2-5, is DAGVTQSPTHLIKTRGQQVTLRCSPISGHKSVSWYQQVLGQGPQFIFQYYEKEERGRGNFPDRFSARQFPNYSSELNVNALLLGDSALYLCASSGVAGETQYFGPGTRLLVL.

About this clonotype itself: A read error is possible here, since a much larger clone lies one base away. The rearrangement links TRBV2 to TRBJ1-2; D is possibly TRBD1 (5 bases). The germline V and J ends were trimmed by 4 bases and 1 base, with 7 bases remaining between them. CDR3 size: 13 residues. Germline CDR1 reads SNHLY; CDR2 reads FYNNEI. This CDR3 is CASSVGVNYGYTF. The CDR3 coding sequence is TGTGCCAGCAGTGTAGGGGTTAACTATGGCTACACCTTC.

This clonotype has a handful of counts. The chain links TRBV7-6 to TRBJ2-1; D is uncertain. The germline CDR1 and CDR2 sequences are SGHVS and FNYEAQ. Trimming removed 0 bases from V and 6 bases from J, with 21 bases in between. The CDR3 consists of 18 residues. The CDR3 DNA reads as TGTGCCAGCAGCTTAGCAGAGAAGGCCCCCATTCCCCCCAATGAGCAGTTCTTC. Residues: CASSLAEKAPIPPNEQFF.

This clonotype was seen a few times. The gene calls are TRBV27 and TRBJ1-2; 10 nucleotides agree with TRBD1. Per germline, CDR1 MNHEY and CDR2 SMNVEV (reference sequence). V was clipped by 0 bases and J by 7 bases; unmatched bases: 8. The CDR3 has 16 amino acids. This chain's CDR3 is CASSLSLRTGGSGYTF. The DNA for the CDR3 is TGTGCCAGCAGTTTATCCCTACGGACAGGGGGTAGTGGCTACACCTTC.